This TCR beta chain comes out of a study of blood T cells in healthy people across ages. Alongside a J-beta primer mix, a sample-barcoded 5' primer served in a second PCR lasting 7 to 11 cycles. One entry per CDR3 protein, called by TCRdb with MiXCR from the 5' RACE reads. The table has about 1.7 million distinct CDR3 sequences, 28% seen once. The sample, 7.5 to 10 milliliters of peripheral blood, was drawn from each donor. The TCR sequence derives from a woman aged 25-40 years in good health. Sequencing was done on a sample of blood.

The CDR3 is CASGLVPGSLVGGRADPYNEQYF. The CDR3 nucleotides are TGTGCTAGTGGTTTGGTTCCGGGGAGTTTGGTAGGCGGGAGGGCCGATCCCTACAATGAGCAGTACTTC. The rearrangement uses TRBV12-5 and TRBJ2-5, with 9 positions matching TRBD2. J gave up 11 bases and V 0 bases, and 34 bases lay outside the gene matches. The CDR3 runs 23 residues. Germline CDR1 is LGHNT and CDR2 is FRNRAP.